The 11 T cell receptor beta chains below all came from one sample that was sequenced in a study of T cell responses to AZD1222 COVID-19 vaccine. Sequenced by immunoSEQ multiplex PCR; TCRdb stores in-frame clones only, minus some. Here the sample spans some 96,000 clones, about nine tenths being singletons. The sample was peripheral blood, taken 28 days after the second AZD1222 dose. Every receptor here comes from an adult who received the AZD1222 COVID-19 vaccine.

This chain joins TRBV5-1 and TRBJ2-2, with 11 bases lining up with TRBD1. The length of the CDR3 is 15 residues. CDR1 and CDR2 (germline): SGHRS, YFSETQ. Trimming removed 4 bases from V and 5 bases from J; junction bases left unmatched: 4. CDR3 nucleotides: TGCGCCAGCAGCCAGGACAGGGGGCGGACCGGGGAGCTGTTTTTT. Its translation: CASSQDRGRTGELFF. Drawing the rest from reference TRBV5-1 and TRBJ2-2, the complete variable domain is KAGVTQTPRYLIKTRGQQVTLSCSPISGHRSVSWYQQTPGQGLQFLFEYFSETQRNKGNFPGRFSGRQFSNSRSEMNVSTLELGDSALYLCASSQDRGRTGELFFGEGSRLTVL.

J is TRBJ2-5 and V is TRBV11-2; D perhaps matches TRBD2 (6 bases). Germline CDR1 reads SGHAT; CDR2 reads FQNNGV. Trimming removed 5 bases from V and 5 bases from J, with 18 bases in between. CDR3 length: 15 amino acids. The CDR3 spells CASSDTGRSGETQYF. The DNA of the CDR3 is TGTGCCAGCAGCGACACCGGGAGATCAGGGGAGACCCAGTACTTC. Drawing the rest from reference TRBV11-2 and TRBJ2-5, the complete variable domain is EAGVAQSPRYKIIEKRQSVAFWCNPISGHATLYWYQQILGQGPKLLIQFQNNGVVDDSQLPKDRFSAERLKGVDSTLKIQPAKLEDSAVYLCASSDTGRSGETQYFGPGTRLLVL.

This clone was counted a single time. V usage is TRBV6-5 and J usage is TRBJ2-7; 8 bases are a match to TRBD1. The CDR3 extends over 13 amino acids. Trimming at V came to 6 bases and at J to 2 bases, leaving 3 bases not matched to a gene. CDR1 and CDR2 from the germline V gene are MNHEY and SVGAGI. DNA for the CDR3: TGTGCCAGCAGATCGACAGGGGCCTACGAGCAGTACTTC. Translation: CASRSTGAYEQYF.

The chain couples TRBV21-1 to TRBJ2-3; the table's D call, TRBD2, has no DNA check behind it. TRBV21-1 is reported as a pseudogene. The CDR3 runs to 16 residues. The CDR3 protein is CASSNEDTEPGDTQYF. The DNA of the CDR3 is TGTGCCAGCAGCAATGAGGATACGGAGCCGGGGGATACGCAGTATTTT.

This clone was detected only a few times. The CDR3 nucleotides are TGTGCCAGCAGCCCCGCTTTGTGGCTAGCGGGTGGGGAAGAGACCCAGTACTTC. Translation gives CASSPALWLAGGEETQYF. The chain employs TRBV7-9 and TRBJ2-5; 8 bases are a match to TRBD2. The CDR3 is made up of 18 amino acids. The junction had 17 bases not matched to a gene; V was cut back by 5 bases and J by 3 bases. Germline V gene lookup returns CDR1 SEHNR and CDR2 FQNEAQ (reference sequence).

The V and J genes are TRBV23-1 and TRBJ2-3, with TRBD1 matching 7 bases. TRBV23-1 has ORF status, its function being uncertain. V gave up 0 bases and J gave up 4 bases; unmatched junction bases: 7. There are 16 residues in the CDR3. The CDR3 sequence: CASSQSNRGDADTQYF. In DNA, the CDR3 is TGCGCCAGCAGTCAATCGAACAGGGGCGATGCAGATACGCAGTATTTT.

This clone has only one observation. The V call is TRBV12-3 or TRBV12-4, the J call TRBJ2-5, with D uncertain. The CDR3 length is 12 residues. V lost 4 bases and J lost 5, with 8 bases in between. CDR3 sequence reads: CASSYNVETQYF. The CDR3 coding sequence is TGTGCCAGCAGTTACAACGTCGAGACCCAGTACTTC.

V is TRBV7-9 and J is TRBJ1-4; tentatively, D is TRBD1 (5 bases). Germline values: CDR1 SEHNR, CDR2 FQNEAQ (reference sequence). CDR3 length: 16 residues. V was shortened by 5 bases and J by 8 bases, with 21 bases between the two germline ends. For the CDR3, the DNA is TGTGCCAGCAGCCCCAATCTCGGGGGGGGAAGGGAAAAACTGTTTTTT. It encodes CASSPNLGGGREKLFF. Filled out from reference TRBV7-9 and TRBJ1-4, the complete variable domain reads DTGVSQNPRHKITKRGQNVTFRCDPISEHNRLYWYRQTLGQGPEFLTYFQNEAQLEKSRLLSDRFSAERPKGSFSTLEIQRTEQGDSAMYLCASSPNLGGGREKLFFGSGTQLSVL.

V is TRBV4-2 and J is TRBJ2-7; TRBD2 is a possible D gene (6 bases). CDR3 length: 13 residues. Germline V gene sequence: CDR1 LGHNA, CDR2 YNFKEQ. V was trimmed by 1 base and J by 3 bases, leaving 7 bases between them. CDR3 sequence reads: CASSQAGVYEQYF. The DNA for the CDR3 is TGTGCCAGCAGCCAAGCGGGAGTCTACGAGCAGTACTTC.

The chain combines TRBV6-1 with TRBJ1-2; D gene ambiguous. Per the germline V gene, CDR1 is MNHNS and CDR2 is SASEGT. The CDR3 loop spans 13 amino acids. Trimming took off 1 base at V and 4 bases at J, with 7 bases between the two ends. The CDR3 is CASSEGPVYGYTF. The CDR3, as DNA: TGTGCCAGCAGTGAAGGACCTGTCTATGGCTACACCTTC.

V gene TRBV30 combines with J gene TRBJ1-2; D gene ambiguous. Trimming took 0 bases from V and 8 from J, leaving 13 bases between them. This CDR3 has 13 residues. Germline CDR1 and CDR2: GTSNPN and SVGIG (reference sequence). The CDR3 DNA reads TGTGCCTGGAGTGTCAACCAAGGCCGAGGCTACACCTTC. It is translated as CAWSVNQGRGYTF.